The 15 T cell receptor beta chains given below trace back to one sample, sequenced in a study of cytomegalovirus exposure and HLA in healthy donors. TCRdb keeps only in-frame clones here, not all; method: immunoSEQ multiplex PCR. The sample shows about 250,000 clones, about 90% of them seen only once. Sequencing was done on a sample of PBMCs. Every receptor here comes from a young man in good health and CMV-seropositive.

This clone was found a few times. The chain has TRBV9 and TRBJ2-7, with TRBD1 as a possible D gene (5 bases). The germline V and J ends were trimmed by 0 bases and 3 bases, with 13 bases remaining between them. The CDR3 is 15 amino acids. CDR1 and CDR2 (germline): SGDLS, YYNGEE. The CDR3 coding sequence is TGTGCCAGCAGCGTAGGAAAAGGGGTGGGCTACGAGCAGTACTTC. Its translation is CASSVGKGVGYEQYF.

The chain employs TRBV6-5 and TRBJ1-3; D not resolved. Germline V gives CDR1 MNHEY, CDR2 SVGAGI. V was trimmed by 5 bases and J by 0 bases, leaving 11 bases between them. The CDR3 extends over 15 amino acids. The CDR3 reads CASSATHSSGNTIYF. In nucleotides, the CDR3 is TGTGCCAGCAGTGCGACTCACAGCTCTGGAAACACCATATATTTT.

This clone has only one observation. The chain couples TRBV27 to TRBJ2-1, with 10 bases identical to TRBD2. Germline CDR1 MNHEY, CDR2 SMNVEV (reference sequence). The J segment lost 8 bases and the V segment lost 5 bases, leaving 12 bases of the junction unmatched. The length of the CDR3 is 16 residues. The CDR3 sequence: CASSLPAGLAIDEQFF. For the CDR3, the DNA is TGTGCCAGCAGTCTGCCCGCGGGACTAGCGATCGATGAGCAGTTCTTC.

This chain connects TRBV7-9 to TRBJ2-2; no clear D. Germline lookup yields CDR1 SEHNR and CDR2 FQNEAQ (reference sequence). This CDR3 has 12 residues. With 5 bases removed from V and 0 bases from J, the gap between germline ends came to 1 base. This CDR3 is CASSPNTGELFF. CDR3 nucleotides: TGTGCCAGCAGCCCGAACACCGGGGAGCTGTTTTTT.

The rearrangement joins TRBV19 to TRBJ2-1, with 8 bases lining up with TRBD2. J was trimmed by 5 bases and V by 6 bases; bases with no gene match: 15. Germline V gives CDR1 LNHDA, CDR2 SQIVND (reference sequence). The CDR3 has 17 amino acids. The CDR3 loop reads CASSHSSSREGDNEQFF. The CDR3 DNA sequence: TGTGCCAGTAGCCATTCTTCTAGCCGGGAGGGCGACAATGAGCAGTTCTTC. Together with reference TRBV19 and TRBJ2-1, the CDR3 gives the full variable domain: DGGITQSPKYLFRKEGQNVTLSCEQNLNHDAMYWYRQDPGQGLRLIYYSQIVNDFQKGDIAEGYSVSREKKESFPLTVTSAQKNPTAFYLCASSHSSSREGDNEQFFGPGTRLTVL.

The chain recombines TRBV7-3 with TRBJ2-1, with D unclear. With 4 bases removed from V and 6 bases from J, the gap between germline ends came to 10 bases. The CDR3 runs 13 residues. Germline V lookup: CDR1 SGHTA, CDR2 FQGTGA. The DNA of the CDR3 is TGTGCCAGCAGCTCGACCCCGGGCAATGAGCAGTTCTTC. Translation: CASSSTPGNEQFF.

The chain recombines TRBV2 with TRBJ2-7, with 7 bases matching TRBD1. V shed 6 bases and J 0 bases; nucleotides not matched to a gene: 5. From germline, CDR1 is SNHLY and CDR2 FYNNEI. This CDR3 is built from 14 residues. CDR3 nucleotide sequence: TGTGCCAGCAGCATACAGGGGATCTCCTACGAGCAGTACTTC. Residues: CASSIQGISYEQYF.

The chain joins TRBV27 to TRBJ1-2; no reliable D call. CDR1 is MNHEY and CDR2 is SMNVEV in the germline V gene (reference sequence). V lost 5 bases and J 3 bases, leaving 16 bases between the germline ends. CDR3 length equals 15 residues. CDR3 DNA sequence: TGTGCCAGCAGTCCCCAAGGAGGGTTCCACTATGGCTACACCTTC. It yields the protein CASSPQGGFHYGYTF.

CDR3 sequence: CSVDSRGGYGYTF. As DNA, the CDR3 is TGCAGCGTTGATTCCAGGGGCGGATACGGCTACACCTTC. V is TRBV29-1 and J is TRBJ1-2; TRBD1 is a possible D gene (6 bases). The CDR3 has 13 amino acids. Germline CDR1 SQVTM, CDR2 ANQGSEA. Trimming removed 3 bases from V and 8 bases from J, with 16 bases in between.

The chain joins TRBV6-5 to TRBJ2-2, with D hard to call. Trimming stripped 5 bases from V and 14 bases from J, with 15 bases between. The CDR3 extends over 12 amino acids. CDR1 MNHEY and CDR2 SVGAGI come from the germline V gene. In DNA form, the CDR3 reads TGTGCCAGCAGTCAGGACGGATTGGAACTGTTTTTT. Its protein is CASSQDGLELFF.

The V call is TRBV5-1, the J call TRBJ2-1; TRBD2 might be the D (5 bases). The CDR3 sequence is 13 residues long. Germline-derived CDR1 and CDR2 are SGHRS and YFSETQ. The germline V and J ends were trimmed by 2 bases and 6 bases, with 9 bases remaining between them. For the CDR3, the DNA is TGCGCCAGCAGCTTTGATGGGAGCAATGAGCAGTTCTTC. The encoded protein is CASSFDGSNEQFF.

V is TRBV5-1 and J is TRBJ1-4; D might be TRBD1 (6 bases). Germline CDR1 is SGHRS and CDR2 is YFSETQ. V lost 4 bases and J lost 2, with 12 bases in between. The CDR3 has 15 amino acids. The CDR3 DNA reads TGCGCCAGCAGCCTGGAGACAGGCACTAATGAAAAACTGTTTTTT. This translates into CASSLETGTNEKLFF.

This chain links TRBV6-4 with TRBJ2-2; 7 bases fit TRBD1. Germline CDR1 and CDR2: MRHNA and SNTAGT. J lost 6 bases, V lost 2 bases, and 6 bases had no gene match. The length of the CDR3 is 15 residues. CDR3 region: CASSDAYRGSGELFF. As DNA, the CDR3 is TGTGCCAGCAGTGACGCTTACAGGGGATCCGGGGAGCTGTTTTTT.

Comments on this clone: At the DNA level, this CDR3 is encoded by other sequences in the same sample as well. J is TRBJ1-1 and V is TRBV7-6, with TRBD1 as a possible D gene (5 bases). CDR1 and CDR2 from the germline V gene are SGHVS and FNYEAQ. V lost 1 base, J lost 4 bases, and 7 bases lay in between. This CDR3 region has 13 residues. Here the CDR3 DNA reads TGTGCCAGCAGCTTAGGGGGGGGCACTGAAGCTTTCTTT. Amino acids: CASSLGGGTEAFF. The full variable domain, with the rest looked up from reference TRBV7-6 and TRBJ1-1, is GAGVSQSPRYKVTKRGQDVALRCDPISGHVSLYWYRQALGQGPEFLTYFNYEAQQDKSGLPNDRFSAERPEGSISTLTIQRTEQRDSAMYRCASSLGGGTEAFFGQGTRLTVV.

This clone was picked up one time. This rearrangement joins TRBV28 to TRBJ2-2; unclear D gene. The ends were cut back, 5 bases at V and 4 bases at J, with 8 bases in the middle. CDR3 length equals 13 residues. Germline-derived CDR1 and CDR2 are MDHEN and SYDVKM. DNA of the CDR3: TGTGCCAGCAGTGTTTTGAGCACCGGGGAGCTGTTTTTT. Encoded protein: CASSVLSTGELFF.